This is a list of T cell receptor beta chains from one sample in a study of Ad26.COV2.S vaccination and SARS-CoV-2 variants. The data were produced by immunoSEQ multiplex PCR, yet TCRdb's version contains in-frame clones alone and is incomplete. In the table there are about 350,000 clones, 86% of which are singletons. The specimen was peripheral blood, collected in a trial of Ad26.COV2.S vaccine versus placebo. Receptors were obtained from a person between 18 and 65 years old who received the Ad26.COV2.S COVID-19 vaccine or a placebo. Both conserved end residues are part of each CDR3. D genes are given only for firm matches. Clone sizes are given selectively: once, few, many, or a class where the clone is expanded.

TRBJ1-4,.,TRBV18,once,CASSPPPGQDEKLFF,TGTGCCAGCTCACCACCACCGGGACAAGATGAAAAACTGTTTTTT
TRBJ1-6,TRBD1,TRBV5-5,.,CASRPPGQSNSPLHF,TGTGCCAGCAGGCCGCCGGGACAGTCAAATTCACCCCTCCACTTT
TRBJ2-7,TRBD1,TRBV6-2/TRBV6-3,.,CASSTRWTGGDEQYF,TGTGCCAGCAGTACCCGCTGGACAGGTGGCGACGAGCAGTACTTC
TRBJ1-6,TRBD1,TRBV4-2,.,CASSQDRQGRGPLHF,TGTGCCAGCAGCCAAGATCGACAGGGAAGGGGACCCCTCCACTTT
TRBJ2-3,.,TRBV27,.,CASSLTGADTQYF,TGTGCCAGCAGTTTAACCGGGGCAGATACGCAGTATTTT
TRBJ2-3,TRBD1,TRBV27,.,CASSPGQPRISSTDTQYF,TGTGCCAGCAGTCCGGGACAGCCTCGTATTTCTAGCACAGATACGCAGTATTTT
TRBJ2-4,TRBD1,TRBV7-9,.,CASSVGGQGNIQYF,TGTGCCAGCTCCGTAGGTGGACAGGGAAACATTCAGTACTTC
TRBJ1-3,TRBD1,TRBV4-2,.,CASSQYSGGLGNTIYF,TGTGCCAGCAGCCAATATTCAGGGGGCTTAGGAAACACCATATATTTT
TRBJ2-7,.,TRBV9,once,CASSDTGYEQYF,TGTGCCAGCAGCGACACAGGTTACGAGCAGTACTTC
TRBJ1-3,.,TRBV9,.,CASSLNQGISGNTIYF,TGTGCCAGCAGCCTCAACCAGGGGATCTCTGGAAACACCATATATTTT
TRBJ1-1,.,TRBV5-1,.,CASSPSGRDGTEAFF,TGCGCCAGCAGCCCGTCTGGTCGGGACGGGACTGAAGCTTTCTTT
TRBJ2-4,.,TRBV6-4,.,CASSDSVTAKNIQYF,TGTGCCAGCAGTGACTCAGTGACAGCCAAAAACATTCAGTACTTC
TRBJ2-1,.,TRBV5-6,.,CASNRDTFYNEQFF,TGTGCCAGCAACCGGGACACCTTCTACAATGAGCAGTTCTTC
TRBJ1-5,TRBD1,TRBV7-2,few,CASSRDRGDQPQHF,TGTGCCAGCAGCCGGGACAGGGGTGATCAGCCCCAGCATTTT
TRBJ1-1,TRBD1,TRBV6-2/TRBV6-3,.,CASSYTGVVEAFF,TGTGCCAGCAGTTACACAGGGGTCGTTGAAGCTTTCTTT
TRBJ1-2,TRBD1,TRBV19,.,CASSSPGQGAFLYGYTF,TGTGCCAGTAGTTCGCCGGGACAGGGGGCCTTCCTCTATGGCTACACCTTC
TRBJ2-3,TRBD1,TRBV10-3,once,CAISDDKGAAGTDTQYF,TGTGCCATCAGTGACGATAAGGGGGCAGCCGGCACAGATACGCAGTATTTT